Listed here is a single TCR beta chain. Its antigen is not identified. TCR alpha and TCR beta cDNA libraries carrying sample barcodes and UMIs came from 5'RACE with constant-segment primers. A single record per CDR3 protein comes from TCRdb applying MiXCR to the 5' RACE reads. The sample yields just over 60,000 distinct CDR3 sequences, 9.3% seen once. This specimen comes from a study of T-cell memory formation after mild COVID-19. The overall study: The study found TCR clusters largely donor specific.

Study-wide findings and caveats: For contracting clones, CD4+ ones sat mainly in CM and EM, CD8+ in EMRA. Contracting clones, day 15 to 85, had balanced CD4/CD8, and later expanders favored CD4+.

The sequenced sample was PBMCs or a T cell subset sorted from them (not recorded which). This clonotype was sampled from a man in his late teens or twenties who had mild COVID-19 (a few samples of this study predate the infection). Cell type and time point are not known.

In nucleotides, the CDR3 is TGTGCCACCAGTGATTTTGGACAGGGCACAGATACGCAGTATTTT. Its translation: CATSDFGQGTDTQYF. V is TRBV24-1 and J is TRBJ2-3; TRBD1 matches at 7 bases. Germline V lookup: CDR1 KGHDR, CDR2 SFDVKD. V was clipped by 1 base and J by 1 base; unmatched bases: 1. The CDR3 extends over 15 amino acids.